The clone carrying this T cell receptor beta chain came up a few times. Its antigen is unidentified. These data are taken from a study of post-analysis software for immune sequencing data. Study-wide background: Patients had relapsing-remitting, secondary progressive or progressive-relapsing multiple sclerosis; some lacked subtype.

CDR3 length equals 14 residues. V shed 7 bases and J 3 bases; nucleotides not matched to a gene: 7. CDR1 is LGHDT and CDR2 is YNNKEL in the germline V gene (reference sequence). Unique molecular identifiers featured in each of the TCR beta cDNA libraries. The authors obtained roughly 550,000 cDNA molecules from around 1 to 9.1 million T cells. TCRdb reanalysed the PCR reads using MiXCR and keeps one entry per CDR3 protein. The table records some 370,000 distinct CDR3 sequences, roughly 35% of them present only once. Points from the study as a whole: TRBV5-6, TRBV5-1 and TRBV20-1 were among roughly 5 TRBV segments more frequent in patients than controls. Those samples that were prepared in the same batch co-clustered strongly by F measure. Normalized Chao1 diversity was significantly reduced in patients versus controls.

The sequencing sample was made of blood. The V and J genes are TRBV3-1 and TRBJ2-3; TRBD2 matches at 7 bases. This clonotype was sampled from a girl aged 5-17 years with multiple sclerosis. The CDR3 sequence is CASTLGDYTDTQYF. CDR3 nucleotides: TGTGCCAGCACCCTTGGGGACTATACAGATACGCAGTATTTT.